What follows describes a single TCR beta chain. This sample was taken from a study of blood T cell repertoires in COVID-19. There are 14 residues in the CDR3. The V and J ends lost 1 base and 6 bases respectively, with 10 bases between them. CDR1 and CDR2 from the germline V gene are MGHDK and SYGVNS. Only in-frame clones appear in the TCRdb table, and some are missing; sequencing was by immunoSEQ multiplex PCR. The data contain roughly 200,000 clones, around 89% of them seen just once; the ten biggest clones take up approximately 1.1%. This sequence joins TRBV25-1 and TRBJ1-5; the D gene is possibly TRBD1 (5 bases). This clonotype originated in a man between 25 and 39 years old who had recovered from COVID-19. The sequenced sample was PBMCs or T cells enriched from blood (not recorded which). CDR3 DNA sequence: TGTGCCAGCAGTGAATCCAGGGCAGGTCAGCCCCAGCATTTT. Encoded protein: CASSESRAGQPQHF.